The 26 T cell receptor beta chains presented below share a single source sample, sequenced in a study of shared clonotypes between healthy human individuals. Sequencing was performed with immunoSEQ multiplex PCR; in TCRdb, only in-frame clones are kept and a portion is missing. The sample holds 400,000 to 600,000 clones, approximately 95% seen once. The specimen sequenced was naive CD4+ T cells sorted from blood. Regarding subset: CD45RA+ positively selected. Every receptor here comes from a woman in her thirties in good health.

The CDR3 sequence: CASSTTGGSYNEQFF. DNA for the CDR3: TGTGCCAGCAGCACGACAGGGGGCAGCTACAATGAGCAGTTCTTC. V and J are TRBV11-2 and TRBJ2-1; 10 positions match TRBD1. This CDR3 comprises 15 residues. Germline CDR1 reads SGHAT; CDR2 reads FQNNGV. J was trimmed by 3 bases and V by 5 bases; bases with no gene match: 4.

A note on this clone: As the CDR3 is not closed by the conserved phenylalanine or tryptophan, this likely results from a read error. This chain connects TRBV2 to TRBJ1-1; no reliable D call. The CDR3 length is 11 residues. Germline assignment: CDR1 SNHLY and CDR2 FYNNEI. Trimming stripped 8 bases from V and 4 bases from J, with 8 bases between. CDR3 sequence reads: CASAKGTEAFL. The CDR3 DNA sequence: TGTGCCAGCGCCAAGGGCACTGAAGCTTTCCTT.

This clone was observed a handful of times. The chain has TRBV7-9 and TRBJ1-2, with D tentatively TRBD1 (5 bases). Germline CDR1 is SEHNR and CDR2 is FQNEAQ (reference sequence). Trimming left V 5 bases short and J 7 bases short, with 20 bases between. This CDR3 has 15 residues. The CDR3 DNA follows: TGTGCCAGCAGCCCCCAATGGGACTCTCGCGGTGGCTACACCTTC. Its protein is CASSPQWDSRGGYTF.

CDR3 DNA sequence: TGTGCCAGCAGTGACCGGGGAGGGGGCATCTCCTACAATGAGCAGTTCTTC. Amino acids: CASSDRGGGISYNEQFF. V gene TRBV6-4 combines with J gene TRBJ2-1; D is perhaps TRBD1 or TRBD2 (7 bases each). Per the germline V gene, CDR1 is MRHNA and CDR2 is SNTAGT. The CDR3 has 17 residues. Between the trimmed V and J ends, which lost 2 bases and 0 bases, there was a span of 14 bases.

The chain has TRBV9 and TRBJ1-4; D possibly corresponds to TRBD1 (6 bases). The length of the CDR3 is 15 residues. CDR1 is SGDLS and CDR2 is YYNGEE in the germline V gene. V was pared by 2 bases and J by 10 bases, with 18 bases between. CDR3 loop: CASSVTGTSTSKLFF. CDR3 DNA: TGTGCCAGCAGCGTGACCGGGACATCCACTTCAAAACTGTTTTTT.

The rearrangement joins TRBV9 to TRBJ2-7; D gene unclear. This CDR3 region has 15 residues. Trimming cost V 4 bases and J 2 bases, with 16 bases left between them. Germline CDR1 reads SGDLS; CDR2 reads YYNGEE. This CDR3 is CASSPGLEVAYEQYF. CDR3 DNA: TGTGCCAGCAGCCCCGGTCTAGAAGTCGCCTACGAGCAGTACTTC.

This chain uses TRBV19 with TRBJ1-6, with D unclear. The CDR3 runs to 14 residues. Deletions cut 5 bases from V and 8 bases from J, with 13 bases between. In germline, CDR1 is LNHDA, CDR2 SQIVND (reference sequence). CDR3 in DNA: TGTGCCAGTAGTTTAACGGGCCTTCATTCACCCCTCCACTTT. Amino acids: CASSLTGLHSPLHF.

The genes are TRBV7-8 and TRBJ2-1, with 7 nucleotides matching TRBD2. J was trimmed by 4 bases and V by 5 bases; bases with no gene match: 5. Germline assignment: CDR1 SGHVS and CDR2 FQNEAQ. The CDR3 is 14 residues long. The CDR3 loop reads CASSGRLAYNEQFF. The DNA for the CDR3 is TGTGCCAGCAGCGGACGACTAGCTTACAATGAGCAGTTCTTC.

This clone turned up a few times. This chain uses TRBV27 with TRBJ2-7; 8 nucleotides agree with TRBD1. The V and J ends lost 3 bases and 2 bases, in that order; junction bases with no gene match: 3. The CDR3 consists of 14 residues. The germline V gene has CDR1 MNHEY and CDR2 SMNVEV (reference sequence). CDR3 sequence: CASSFGTGAYEQYF. As DNA, the CDR3 is TGTGCCAGCAGTTTTGGGACAGGAGCCTACGAGCAGTACTTC.

J is TRBJ2-7 and V is TRBV5-6; 8 bases agree with TRBD2. The CDR3 sequence is 15 residues long. Germline assignment: CDR1 SGHDT and CDR2 YYEEEE. Trimming removed 2 bases from V and 4 bases from J; junction bases left unmatched: 8. CDR3 sequence (DNA): TGTGCCAGCAGCTTAGCGGGAGACTCTTTATACGAGCAGTACTTC. Translated, it gives CASSLAGDSLYEQYF.

The chain couples TRBV5-4 to TRBJ2-7; D possibly uses TRBD1 or TRBD2 (5 bases each). The CDR3 sequence is 14 residues long. The V end was cut by 4 bases, the J end by 4 bases, with 15 bases between. Germline CDR1 is SGHNT and CDR2 is YYREEE (reference sequence). CDR3 amino acids: CASSDWGKTYEQYF. The CDR3 DNA follows: TGTGCCAGCAGCGACTGGGGGAAGACGTACGAGCAGTACTTC.

This chain connects TRBV5-4 to TRBJ2-7; 10 bases fit TRBD1. The CDR3 length is 16 residues. Germline CDR1 reads SGHNT; CDR2 reads YYREEE (reference sequence). V lost 4 bases to trimming and J lost 3 bases; unmatched junction nucleotides: 10. The DNA for the CDR3 is TGTGCCAGCAGCGCAGGCCGGGACAGGGGTTTCTACGAGCAGTACTTC. Its translation is CASSAGRDRGFYEQYF. Supplemented by reference TRBV5-4 and TRBJ2-7, the full variable domain reads ETGVTQSPTHLIKTRGQQVTLRCSSQSGHNTVSWYQQALGQGPQFIFQYYREEENGRGNFPPRFSGLQFPNYSSELNVNALELDDSALYLCASSAGRDRGFYEQYFGPGTRLTVT.

The chain employs TRBV21-1 and TRBJ2-7; no check of the table's D call, TRBD2, against the DNA was made. TRBV21-1 is assigned pseudogene status. The CDR3 loop spans 11 amino acids. The chain's CDR3 is CASRGPPEQYF. The DNA for the CDR3 is TGTGCCAGCCGGGGTCCTCCCGAGCAGTACTTC.

This clone came up once. CDR3 DNA: TGCGCCAGCAGCGAGTTTAACAGTTTCTATGGCTACACCTTC. Protein sequence: CASSEFNSFYGYTF. The rearrangement uses TRBV5-1 and TRBJ1-2; the D is unclear. The CDR3 totals 14 residues. Germline V CDR1 and CDR2: SGHRS, YFSETQ. Between the trimmed V and J ends, which lost 4 bases and 4 bases, there was a span of 14 bases.

The J gene is TRBJ2-7, the V gene TRBV5-1; the D is unclear. This CDR3 is built from 14 residues. Trimming removed 4 bases at V and 4 bases at J, with 15 bases between. Germline-derived CDR1 and CDR2 are SGHRS and YFSETQ. CDR3 protein: CASSLQPAVYEQYF. CDR3 bases: TGCGCCAGCAGCCTCCAACCGGCCGTATACGAGCAGTACTTC.

The rearrangement uses TRBV10-3 and TRBJ2-7; TRBD1 aligns across 7 bases. This CDR3 region has 15 residues. The J segment lost 6 bases and the V segment lost 6 bases, leaving 14 bases of the junction unmatched. Germline V gene sequence: CDR1 ENHRY, CDR2 SYGVKD. The DNA of the CDR3 is TGTGCCATCAGGGCCCTCGACAGGGATGGTGGCGAGCAGTACTTC. It is translated as CAIRALDRDGGEQYF.

The chain links TRBV7-9 to TRBJ2-7; 13 nucleotides match TRBD2. The CDR3 loop spans 16 amino acids. J gave up 5 bases and V 4 bases, and 8 bases lay outside the gene matches. The germline gives CDR1 SEHNR, CDR2 FQNEAQ (reference sequence). The CDR3: CASSSGLAGLVDEQYF. CDR3 sequence (DNA): TGTGCCAGCAGCTCGGGACTAGCGGGGTTAGTGGACGAGCAGTACTTC.

This chain links TRBV27 with TRBJ1-1; a possible D gene is TRBD1 (6 bases). Germline CDR1 and CDR2: MNHEY and SMNVEV (reference sequence). This CDR3 has 14 residues. V was shortened by 5 bases and J by 6 bases, with 16 bases between the two germline ends. The CDR3 DNA follows: TGTGCCAGCAGTAGCATAGGGGGACGGGCTGAAGCTTTCTTT. The encoded protein is CASSSIGGRAEAFF.

V and J are TRBV27 and TRBJ2-5, with 14 bases aligning to TRBD2. Germline trimming cut 6 bases from V and 4 bases from J; bases unmatched to any gene: 7. The CDR3 extends over 16 amino acids. CDR1 and CDR2 from the germline V gene are MNHEY and SMNVEV (reference sequence). The CDR3: CASRTGTSGSIETQYF. CDR3 DNA sequence: TGTGCCAGCAGAACCGGGACTAGCGGGAGTATAGAGACCCAGTACTTC.

V usage is TRBV28 and J usage is TRBJ1-6, with 9 bases identical to TRBD1. V was clipped by 1 base and J by 7 bases; unmatched bases: 2. The CDR3 consists of 15 residues. The germline gives CDR1 MDHEN, CDR2 SYDVKM. CDR3 protein: CASSLFGTGNSPLHF. CDR3 sequence (DNA): TGTGCCAGCAGTTTATTTGGGACAGGGAATTCACCCCTCCACTTT.

J is TRBJ2-3 and V is TRBV6-5, with TRBD2 identical over 8 bases. Germline-derived CDR1 and CDR2 are MNHEY and SVGAGI. Trimming cost V 2 bases and J 4 bases; bases outside gene matches: 5. CDR3 size: 15 residues. This CDR3 reads CASSYGAGVADTQYF. The CDR3 coding sequence is TGTGCCAGCAGTTACGGAGCGGGAGTGGCAGATACGCAGTATTTT.

A few counts support this clone. The chain couples TRBV9 to TRBJ1-2, with D maybe TRBD1 (6 bases). Trimming shortened V by 4 bases and J by 1 base, and 11 bases separated the two germline ends. The germline V gene has CDR1 SGDLS and CDR2 YYNGEE. The CDR3 is 14 residues long. The CDR3 bases are TGTGCCAGCAGCCCCAGGACAGTTAACTATGGCTACACCTTC. Protein sequence: CASSPRTVNYGYTF.

V usage is TRBV27 and J usage is TRBJ1-1; 11 positions agree with TRBD1. Germline CDR1 MNHEY, CDR2 SMNVEV (reference sequence). This CDR3 is 15 amino acids long. The V gene end was trimmed by 5 bases and the J gene end by 4 bases; junction bases not matched to a gene: 6. The CDR3 sequence is CASSGQGAPRTEAFF. The CDR3 bases are TGTGCCAGCAGTGGACAGGGGGCGCCCCGCACTGAAGCTTTCTTT.

The chain carries TRBV7-8 and TRBJ1-1, with a weak D call TRBD1 (5 bases). The CDR3 has 13 amino acids. The V end lost 2 bases, the J end lost 7 bases, and 11 bases lay between the germline ends. Germline V gene data show CDR1 as SGHVS and CDR2 as FQNEAQ. CDR3 sequence: CASSLPGRDEAFF. Here the CDR3 DNA reads TGTGCCAGCAGCTTACCGGGCAGGGATGAAGCTTTCTTT.

The J gene is TRBJ2-3, the V gene TRBV15; 8 bases are shared with TRBD1. Germline loops: CDR1 LNHNV, CDR2 YYDKDF (reference sequence). Trimming took 4 bases from V and 5 from J; bases not matched to a gene: 8. The CDR3 extends over 15 amino acids. CDR3 coding DNA: TGTGCCACCAGCAAAACCCTGACAGGGGTAGATACGCAGTATTTT. Amino acid sequence: CATSKTLTGVDTQYF.

This chain links TRBV28 with TRBJ2-7, with D unresolved. This CDR3 has 13 residues. CDR1 and CDR2 from the germline V gene are MDHEN and SYDVKM. Trimming took 4 bases from V and 1 from J, leaving 8 bases between them. The CDR3 region has the DNA TGTGCCAGCAGTTCCGGGCCGTCCTACGAGCAGTACTTC. It encodes CASSSGPSYEQYF. Based on the CDR3 plus reference TRBV28 and TRBJ2-7, the full variable domain is DVKVTQSSRYLVKRTGEKVFLECVQDMDHENMFWYRQDPGLGLRLIYFSYDVKMKEKGDIPEGYSVSREKKERFSLILESASTNQTSMYLCASSSGPSYEQYFGPGTRLTVT.